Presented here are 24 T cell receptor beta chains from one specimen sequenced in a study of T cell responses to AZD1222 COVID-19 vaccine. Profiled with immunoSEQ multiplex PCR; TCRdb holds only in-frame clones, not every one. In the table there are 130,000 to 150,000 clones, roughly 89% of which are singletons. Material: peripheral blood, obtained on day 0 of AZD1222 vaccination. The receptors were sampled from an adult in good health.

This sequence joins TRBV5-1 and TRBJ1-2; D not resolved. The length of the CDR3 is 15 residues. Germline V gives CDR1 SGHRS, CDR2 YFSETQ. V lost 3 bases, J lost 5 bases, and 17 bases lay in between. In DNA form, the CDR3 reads TGCGCCAGCAGCTCTAACGTCGGGAACCAATATGGCTACACCTTC. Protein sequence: CASSSNVGNQYGYTF.

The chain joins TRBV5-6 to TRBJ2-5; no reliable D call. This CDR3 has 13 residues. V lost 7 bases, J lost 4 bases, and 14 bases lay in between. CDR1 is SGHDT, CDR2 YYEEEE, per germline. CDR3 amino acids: CASRQGPSETQYF. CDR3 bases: TGTGCCAGCCGTCAAGGGCCCTCAGAGACCCAGTACTTC.

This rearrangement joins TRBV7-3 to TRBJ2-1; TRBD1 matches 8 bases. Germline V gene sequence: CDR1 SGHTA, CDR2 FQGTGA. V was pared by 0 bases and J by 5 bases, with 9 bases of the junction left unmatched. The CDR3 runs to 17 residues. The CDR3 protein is CASSLTLLGQGDNEQFF. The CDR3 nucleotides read TGTGCCAGCAGCTTAACGTTGTTAGGACAGGGAGACAATGAGCAGTTCTTC. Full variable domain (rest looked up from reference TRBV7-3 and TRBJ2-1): GAGVSQTPSNKVTEKGKYVELRCDPISGHTALYWYRQSLGQGPEFLIYFQGTGAADDSGLPNDRFFAVRPEGSVSTLKIQRTERGDSAVYLCASSLTLLGQGDNEQFFGPGTRLTVL.

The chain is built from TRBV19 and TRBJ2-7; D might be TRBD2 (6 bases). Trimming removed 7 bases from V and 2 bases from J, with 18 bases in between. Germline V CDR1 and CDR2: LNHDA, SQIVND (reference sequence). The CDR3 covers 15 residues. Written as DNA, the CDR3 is TGTGCCAGTAAGAAAACCGGGACTGCCACCTACGAGCAGTACTTC. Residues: CASKKTGTATYEQYF.

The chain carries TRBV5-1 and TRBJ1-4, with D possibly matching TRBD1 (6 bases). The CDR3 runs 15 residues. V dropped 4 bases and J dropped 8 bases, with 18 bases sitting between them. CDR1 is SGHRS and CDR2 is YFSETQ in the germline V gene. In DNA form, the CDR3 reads TGCGCCAGCAGCCCCGTAGGGGGGGTAGGAGAAAAACTGTTTTTT. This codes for CASSPVGGVGEKLFF.

CDR3 sequence reads: CASSSSPGVAEAFF. The CDR3 DNA sequence: TGCGCCAGCAGCTCGAGCCCAGGGGTCGCTGAAGCTTTCTTT. The V gene is TRBV5-1, the J gene TRBJ1-1; D is perhaps TRBD1 (6 bases). This CDR3 spans 14 amino acids. Germline V gene sequence: CDR1 SGHRS, CDR2 YFSETQ. Trimming stripped 3 bases from V and 6 bases from J, with 15 bases between. Full variable domain (outside the CDR3, taken from reference TRBV5-1 and TRBJ1-1): KAGVTQTPRYLIKTRGQQVTLSCSPISGHRSVSWYQQTPGQGLQFLFEYFSETQRNKGNFPGRFSGRQFSNSRSEMNVSTLELGDSALYLCASSSSPGVAEAFFGQGTRLTVV.

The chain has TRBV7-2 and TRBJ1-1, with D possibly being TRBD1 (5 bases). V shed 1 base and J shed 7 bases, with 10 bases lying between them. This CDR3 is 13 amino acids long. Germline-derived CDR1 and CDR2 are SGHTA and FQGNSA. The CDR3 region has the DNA TGTGCCAGCAGCTTAGGGGGGGTATTTGAAGCTTTCTTT. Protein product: CASSLGGVFEAFF. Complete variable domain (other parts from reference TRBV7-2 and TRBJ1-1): GAGVSQSPSNKVTEKGKDVELRCDPISGHTALYWYRQSLGQGLEFLIYFQGNSAPDKSGLPSDRFSAERTGGSVSTLTIQRTQQEDSAVYLCASSLGGVFEAFFGQGTRLTVV.

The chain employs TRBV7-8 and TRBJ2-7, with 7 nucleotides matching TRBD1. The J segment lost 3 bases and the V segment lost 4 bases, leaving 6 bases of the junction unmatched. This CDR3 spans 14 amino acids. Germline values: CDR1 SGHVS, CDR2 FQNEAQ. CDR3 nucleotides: TGTGCCAGCAGCTCCCGGGACAGAGTCTACGAGCAGTACTTC. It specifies CASSSRDRVYEQYF.

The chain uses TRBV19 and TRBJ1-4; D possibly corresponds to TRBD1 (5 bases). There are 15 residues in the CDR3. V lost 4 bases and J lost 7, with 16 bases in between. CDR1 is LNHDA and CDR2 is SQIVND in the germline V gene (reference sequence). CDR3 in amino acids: CASSTNQGYLEKLFF. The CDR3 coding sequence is TGTGCCAGTAGTACTAATCAGGGCTACCTTGAAAAACTGTTTTTT.

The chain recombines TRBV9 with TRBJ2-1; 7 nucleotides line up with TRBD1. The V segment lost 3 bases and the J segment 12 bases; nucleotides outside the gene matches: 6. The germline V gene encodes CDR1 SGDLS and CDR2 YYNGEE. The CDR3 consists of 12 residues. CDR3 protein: CASSDRGVRQFF. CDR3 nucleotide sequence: TGTGCCAGCAGCGACAGGGGAGTCAGGCAGTTCTTC.

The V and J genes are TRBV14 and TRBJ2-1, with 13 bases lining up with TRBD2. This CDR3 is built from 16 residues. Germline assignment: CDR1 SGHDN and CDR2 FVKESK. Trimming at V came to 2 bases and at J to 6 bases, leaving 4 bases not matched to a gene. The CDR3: CASSQLLAGGRNEQFF. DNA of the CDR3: TGTGCCAGCAGCCAATTACTAGCGGGAGGGCGCAATGAGCAGTTCTTC.

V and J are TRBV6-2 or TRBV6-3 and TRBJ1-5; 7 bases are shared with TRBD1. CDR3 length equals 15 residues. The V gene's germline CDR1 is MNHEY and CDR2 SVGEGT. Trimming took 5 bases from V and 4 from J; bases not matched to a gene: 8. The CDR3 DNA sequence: TGTGCCAGCAGTCATCGACAGGGTGATAATCAGCCCCAGCATTTT. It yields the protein CASSHRQGDNQPQHF.

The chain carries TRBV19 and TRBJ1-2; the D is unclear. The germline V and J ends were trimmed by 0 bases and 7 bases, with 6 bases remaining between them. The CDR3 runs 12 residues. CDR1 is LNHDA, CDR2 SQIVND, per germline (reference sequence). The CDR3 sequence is CASSIDRVGYTF. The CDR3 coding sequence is TGTGCCAGTAGTATAGATCGGGTTGGCTACACCTTC.

The CDR3 loop reads CANMAGLAGVYEQYF. As DNA, the CDR3 is TGTGCCAATATGGCCGGACTAGCGGGAGTTTACGAGCAGTACTTC. The rearrangement joins TRBV5-3 to TRBJ2-7; 13 bases map to TRBD2. TRBV5-3 falls under the ORF class, with uncertain function. The CDR3 sequence is 15 residues long. The ends lost 9 bases at V and 4 bases at J; junction bases unmatched: 10.

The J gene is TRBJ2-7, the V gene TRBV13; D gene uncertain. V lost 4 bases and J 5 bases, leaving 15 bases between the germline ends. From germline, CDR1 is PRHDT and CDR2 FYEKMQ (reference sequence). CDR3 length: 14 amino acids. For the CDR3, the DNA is TGTGCCAGCAGCTCGTTAGGGTTGGTCGACGAGCAGTACTTC. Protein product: CASSSLGLVDEQYF.

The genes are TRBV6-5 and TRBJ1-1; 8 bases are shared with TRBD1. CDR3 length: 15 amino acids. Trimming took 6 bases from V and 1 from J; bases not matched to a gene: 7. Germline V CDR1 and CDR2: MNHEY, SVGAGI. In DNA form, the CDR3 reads TGTGCCAGCAGCCCAGGGGGCGGTAGGAACACTGAAGCTTTCTTT. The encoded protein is CASSPGGGRNTEAFF.

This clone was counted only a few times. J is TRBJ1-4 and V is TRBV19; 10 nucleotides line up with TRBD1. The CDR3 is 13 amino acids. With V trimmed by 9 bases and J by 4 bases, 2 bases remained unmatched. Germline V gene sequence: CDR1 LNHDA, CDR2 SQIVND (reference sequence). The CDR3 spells CASRDRGNEKLFF. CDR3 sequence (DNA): TGTGCCAGCCGGGACAGGGGTAATGAAAAACTGTTTTTT.

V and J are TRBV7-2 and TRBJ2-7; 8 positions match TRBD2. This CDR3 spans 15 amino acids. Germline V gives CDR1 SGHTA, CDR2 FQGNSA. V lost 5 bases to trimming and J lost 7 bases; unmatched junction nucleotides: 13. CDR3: CASSTPRTGGLEQYF. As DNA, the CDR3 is TGTGCCAGCAGCACGCCCCGGACGGGAGGGTTGGAGCAGTACTTC.

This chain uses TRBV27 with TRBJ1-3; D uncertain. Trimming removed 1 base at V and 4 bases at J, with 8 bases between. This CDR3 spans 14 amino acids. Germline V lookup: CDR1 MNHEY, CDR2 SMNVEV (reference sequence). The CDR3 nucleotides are TGTGCCAGCAGTTTATGGGTCTCCGGAAACACCATATATTTT. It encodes CASSLWVSGNTIYF.

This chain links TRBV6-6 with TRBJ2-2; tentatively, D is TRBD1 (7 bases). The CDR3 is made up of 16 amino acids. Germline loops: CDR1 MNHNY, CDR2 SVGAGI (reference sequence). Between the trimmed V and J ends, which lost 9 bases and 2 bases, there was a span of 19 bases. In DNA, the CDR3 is TGTGCCAGTAGACGCCTACAGGGGACTAACACCGGGGAGCTGTTTTTT. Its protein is CASRRLQGTNTGELFF.

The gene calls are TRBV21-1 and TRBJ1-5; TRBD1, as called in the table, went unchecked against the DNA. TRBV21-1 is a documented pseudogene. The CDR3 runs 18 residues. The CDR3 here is CASSKLAWGTVDNQPQHF. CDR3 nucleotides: TGTGCCAGCAGCAAATTAGCTTGGGGGACAGTTGACAATCAGCCCCAGCATTTT.

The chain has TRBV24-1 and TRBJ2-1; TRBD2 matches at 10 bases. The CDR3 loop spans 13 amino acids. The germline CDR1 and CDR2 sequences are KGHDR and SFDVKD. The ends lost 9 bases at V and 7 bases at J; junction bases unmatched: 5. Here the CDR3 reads CATLAGDGNEQFF. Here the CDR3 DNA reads TGTGCCACCCTAGCGGGAGACGGAAATGAGCAGTTCTTC.

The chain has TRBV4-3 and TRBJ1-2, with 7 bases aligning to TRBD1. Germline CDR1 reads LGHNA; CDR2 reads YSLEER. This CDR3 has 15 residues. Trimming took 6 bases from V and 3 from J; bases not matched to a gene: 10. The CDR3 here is CASSHSIGGDYGYTF. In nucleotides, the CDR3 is TGCGCCAGCAGTCATAGTATAGGGGGCGACTATGGCTACACCTTC.

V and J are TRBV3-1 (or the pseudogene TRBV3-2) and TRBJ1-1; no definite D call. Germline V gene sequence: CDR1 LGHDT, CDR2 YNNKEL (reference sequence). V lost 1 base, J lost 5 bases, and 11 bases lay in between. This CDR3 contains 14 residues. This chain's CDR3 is CASSQVEGLTEAFF. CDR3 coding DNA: TGTGCCAGCAGCCAAGTGGAGGGTTTGACTGAAGCTTTCTTT.